These 8 T cell receptor beta chains came from one sample sequenced in a study of early T cells in non-severe SARS-CoV-2 infection. TCRdb recomputed calls from the 5' RACE reads with MiXCR, one row per CDR3 protein. The table includes fewer than 120,000 distinct CDR3 sequences, roughly 12% detected once. Material: whole blood, obtained at baseline. The receptors were gathered from an adult who was a healthcare worker with PCR-confirmed SARS-CoV-2 infection or an uninfected control (not recorded which).

On this clonotype itself: A read error may account for a junction end that differs from germline. This chain joins TRBV20-1 and TRBJ2-1, with a tentative D call TRBD2 (6 bases). Germline CDR1 and CDR2: DFQATT and SNEGSKA (reference sequence). This CDR3 spans 11 amino acids. The CDR3: CLLALYNEQFF. In DNA form, the CDR3 reads TGTCTCCTAGCGCTCTACAATGAGCAGTTCTTC.

Notes on this clonotype: One end of the junction is discordant with germline, which a read error may explain. The chain employs TRBV5-8 and TRBJ2-1, with D possibly matching TRBD2 (5 bases). Germline V CDR1 and CDR2: SGHTS, YDEGEE. This CDR3 has 14 amino acids. CDR3 protein: CASSLGDQYNEQFF. The CDR3 nucleotides read TGTGCCAGCAGTTTGGGAGATCAGTACAATGAGCAGTTCTTC.

V is TRBV6-5 and J is TRBJ2-2; 13 bases agree with TRBD2. From germline, CDR1 is MNHEY and CDR2 SVGAGI. The CDR3 runs 17 residues. V gave up 0 bases and J gave up 10 bases; unmatched junction bases: 8. CDR3 sequence (DNA): TGTGCCAGCAGTTACTCGAAACTAGCGGGGGGGTCGGCGGAGCTGTTTTTT. Protein sequence: CASSYSKLAGGSAELFF.

This clonotype was seen more than once but under ten times. This sequence joins TRBV2 and TRBJ2-3; D gene ambiguous. Germline V lookup: CDR1 SNHLY, CDR2 FYNNEI. Trimming removed 6 bases from V and 6 bases from J, with 10 bases in between. CDR3 length: 12 amino acids. CDR3 protein: CASRLSSDTQYF. For the CDR3, the DNA is TGTGCCAGCAGACTTAGCTCGGATACGCAGTATTTT.

The chain joins TRBV2 to TRBJ2-5; D is possibly TRBD2 (6 bases). The germline V and J ends were trimmed by 4 bases and 3 bases, with 9 bases remaining between them. The CDR3 covers 13 residues. CDR1 is SNHLY, CDR2 FYNNEI, per germline. CDR3 DNA: TGTGCCAGCAGTGGGGAGGTCGAAGAGACCCAGTACTTC. Its protein product is CASSGEVEETQYF.

There are a few counts of this clonotype. The rearrangement links TRBV20-1 to TRBJ2-1; D not resolved. Trimming cost V 5 bases and J 4 bases, with 6 bases left between them. The germline gives CDR1 DFQATT, CDR2 SNEGSKA (reference sequence). This CDR3 region has 11 residues. CDR3: CSAGVYNEQFF. Here the CDR3 DNA reads TGCAGTGCTGGGGTGTACAATGAGCAGTTCTTC.

The rearrangement joins TRBV5-6 to TRBJ2-7; D is possibly TRBD2 (5 bases). Trimming shortened V by 0 bases and J by 3 bases, and 10 bases separated the two germline ends. The CDR3 consists of 14 residues. The germline V gene encodes CDR1 SGHDT and CDR2 YYEEEE. CDR3 nucleotide sequence: TGTGCCAGCAGCTTGGTGAACGGAGGCTACGAGCAGTACTTC. The encoded protein is CASSLVNGGYEQYF.

CDR3 in amino acids: CASSSTRQTKAFF. CDR3 sequence (DNA): TGTGCCAGCAGTTCCACGCGACAGACCAAAGCTTTCTTT. This sequence joins TRBV27 and TRBJ1-1; perhaps TRBD1 as D (5 bases). The germline V and J ends were trimmed by 4 bases and 9 bases, with 15 bases remaining between them. There are 13 residues in the CDR3. The V gene's germline CDR1 is MNHEY and CDR2 SMNVEV (reference sequence).